This TCR beta chain stems from a study of T cells in localized non-small cell lung cancer. Study-wide results and caveats: Across samples, adjacent lung featured a median roughly 60 of the top 100 tumor clones. A higher density of T cells in blood coincided with extended overall survival.

The assay was immunoSEQ multiplex PCR, and TCRdb's table has in-frame clones only and misses some. The sample lists 50,000 to 55,000 clones; approximately 86% were seen once. CDR3 length equals 14 residues. Unmatched junction bases numbered 6, after V lost 4 bases and J lost 4 bases. CDR1 is SGHRS, CDR2 YFSETQ, per germline. Comment on this clone: Its antigen is not identified.

This sequence was found in a female donor with stage II lung adenocarcinoma. The V and J genes are TRBV5-1 and TRBJ1-2, with 8 bases that match TRBD1. This specimen was PBMCs, taken before any cancer treatment. CDR3 nucleotides: TGCGCCAGCAGCCCAGACAGGGGAAGCTATGGCTACACCTTC. Translating it yields CASSPDRGSYGYTF.